This entry lists 21 T cell receptor beta chains sequenced from one sample in a study of T cell responses to AZD1222 COVID-19 vaccine. Here immunoSEQ multiplex PCR was the method, and the copy in TCRdb shows in-frame clones only, minus some. Of roughly 200,000 clones in the sample, 80% to 95% were seen once. This specimen was peripheral blood, taken 28 days after the second dose of the MenACWY control vaccine. These receptors originate from an adult who received the MenACWY meningococcal vaccine as a control.

Only a few counts were recorded for this clone. The chain employs TRBV2 and TRBJ2-7, with D perhaps matching TRBD1 (5 bases). This CDR3 contains 14 residues. V gave up 7 bases and J gave up 7 bases, with 20 bases separating them. CDR1 and CDR2 (germline): SNHLY, FYNNEI. The CDR3 region is CASTTADSWQEQYF. In nucleotides, the CDR3 is TGTGCCAGCACGACCGCCGACAGCTGGCAAGAGCAGTACTTC.

The chain is built from TRBV5-4 and TRBJ1-1; no reliable D call. CDR1 is SGHNT, CDR2 YYREEE, per germline (reference sequence). The CDR3 spans 14 residues. The ends were cut back, 4 bases at V and 1 base at J, with 11 bases in the middle. The CDR3 reads CASSPPRGNTEAFF. The CDR3 coding sequence is TGTGCCAGCAGCCCACCTCGGGGGAACACTGAAGCTTTCTTT.

The V gene is TRBV28, the J gene TRBJ2-5; TRBD1 matches at 8 bases. The CDR3 is 13 amino acids. Germline CDR1 reads MDHEN; CDR2 reads SYDVKM. With V trimmed by 8 bases and J by 4 bases, 6 bases remained unmatched. The CDR3 DNA sequence: TGTGCCAGCCTACAGGGGGGAGGAGAGACCCAGTACTTC. Its protein is CASLQGGGETQYF.

The chain is built from TRBV5-1 and TRBJ2-3; D unclear. V shed 0 bases and J shed 2 bases, with 10 bases lying between them. Germline V gene sequence: CDR1 SGHRS, CDR2 YFSETQ. The CDR3 sequence is 15 residues long. CDR3 bases: TGCGCCAGCAGCTTGGAAGGGTACCCCACAGATACGCAGTATTTT. Residues: CASSLEGYPTDTQYF.

This clone was seen only once. This chain uses TRBV24-1 with TRBJ1-2; D unclear. Trimming removed 4 bases from V and 3 bases from J, with 11 bases in between. Germline assignment: CDR1 KGHDR and CDR2 SFDVKD. There are 14 residues in the CDR3. As DNA, the CDR3 is TGTGCCACCAGTGACCGGATGACGGACTATGGCTACACCTTC. It specifies CATSDRMTDYGYTF.

The chain has TRBV2 and TRBJ1-5; perhaps TRBD1 as D (5 bases). This CDR3 spans 15 amino acids. Germline-derived CDR1 and CDR2 are SNHLY and FYNNEI. Trimming took off 7 bases at V and 1 base at J, with 14 bases between the two ends. The CDR3 sequence is CASTSGGLSNQPQHF. Here the CDR3 DNA reads TGTGCCAGCACTAGCGGGGGATTGAGCAATCAGCCCCAGCATTTT. Variable domain in full (rest from reference TRBV2 and TRBJ1-5): EPEVTQTPSHQVTQMGQEVILRCVPISNHLYFYWYRQILGQKVEFLVSFYNNEISEKSEIFDDQFSVERPDGSNFTLKIRSTKLEDSAMYFCASTSGGLSNQPQHFGDGTRLSIL.

The chain carries TRBV6-5 and TRBJ1-2; tentatively, D is TRBD1 (6 bases). Germline CDR1 and CDR2: MNHEY and SVGAGI. This CDR3 has 15 residues. V was trimmed by 7 bases and J by 6 bases, leaving 21 bases between them. The CDR3 reads CASTKGGSYRDGYTF. CDR3 bases: TGTGCCAGCACCAAGGGGGGCTCCTACAGGGATGGCTACACCTTC.

The V call is TRBV18, the J call TRBJ1-2; D is undetermined. V lost 5 bases to trimming and J lost 6 bases, with 13 bases between them. The CDR3 consists of 13 residues. Per the germline V gene, CDR1 is KGHSH and CDR2 is LQKENI. CDR3 in DNA: TGTGCCAGCTCATTTGAGATGACCCATGGCTACACCTTC. The encoded protein is CASSFEMTHGYTF.

CDR3 in DNA: TGTGCCAGCAGCTCCCGGGACAGAAACTATGGCTACACCTTC. Amino acids: CASSSRDRNYGYTF. The chain joins TRBV7-9 to TRBJ1-2; 7 bases are shared with TRBD1. Germline-derived CDR1 and CDR2 are SEHNR and FQNEAQ (reference sequence). This CDR3 region has 14 residues. V gave up 4 bases and J gave up 2 bases; unmatched junction bases: 4.

For this clone: Other DNA sequences of this sample code for an identical CDR3. The V gene is TRBV3-1 (or the pseudogene TRBV3-2), the J gene TRBJ2-6, with D unclear. Trimming took 4 bases from V and 0 from J, leaving 1 base between them. CDR3 length: 13 residues. The germline CDR1 and CDR2 sequences are LGHDT and YNNKEL (reference sequence). CDR3 residues: CASSPSGANVLTF. The CDR3 nucleotides are TGTGCCAGCAGCCCCTCTGGGGCCAACGTCCTGACTTTC.

This chain connects TRBV5-1 to TRBJ2-7; perhaps TRBD1 as D (6 bases). Trimming removed 7 bases at V and 3 bases at J, with 14 bases between. The V gene's germline CDR1 is SGHRS and CDR2 YFSETQ. This CDR3 is 13 amino acids long. The CDR3 region is CASYSGTSYEQYF. The DNA of the CDR3 is TGCGCCAGCTACTCCGGGACAAGCTACGAGCAGTACTTC. The variable domain in full, with the rest retrieved from reference TRBV5-1 and TRBJ2-7, is KAGVTQTPRYLIKTRGQQVTLSCSPISGHRSVSWYQQTPGQGLQFLFEYFSETQRNKGNFPGRFSGRQFSNSRSEMNVSTLELGDSALYLCASYSGTSYEQYFGPGTRLTVT.

V gene TRBV19 combines with J gene TRBJ2-2; 7 nucleotides agree with TRBD1. With 8 bases clipped from V and 8 bases from J, the junction kept 5 bases outside the gene matches. CDR1 is LNHDA, CDR2 SQIVND, per germline (reference sequence). The CDR3 has 12 amino acids. The CDR3 is CASASDRGELFF. Here the CDR3 DNA reads TGTGCCAGTGCCTCGGACAGGGGGGAGCTGTTTTTT.

The J gene is TRBJ1-3, the V gene TRBV6-2 or TRBV6-3, with a possible D match to TRBD1 (5 bases). V shed 2 bases and J shed 0 bases, with 11 bases lying between them. This CDR3 region has 16 residues. CDR1 and CDR2 (germline): MNHEY, SVGEGT. The CDR3: CASSYTGTFSGNTIYF. The CDR3 DNA is TGTGCCAGCAGTTACACCGGGACTTTCTCTGGAAACACCATATATTTT.

The chain employs TRBV7-8 and TRBJ1-1; no clear D gene. The CDR3 spans 16 residues. The germline CDR1 and CDR2 sequences are SGHVS and FQNEAQ. The ends were cut back, 1 base at V and 0 bases at J, with 12 bases in the middle. This CDR3 reads CASSLEAHVMNTEAFF. The DNA for the CDR3 is TGTGCCAGCAGCTTAGAAGCCCATGTAATGAACACTGAAGCTTTCTTT.

The CDR3: CASSSRQNPNYGYTF. CDR3 DNA sequence: TGTGCCAGCAGCTCCAGACAGAATCCTAACTATGGCTACACCTTC. The chain couples TRBV7-9 to TRBJ1-2, with D perhaps TRBD1 (5 bases). V was cut by 4 bases and J by 0 bases, with 12 bases left in between. This CDR3 has 15 residues. Germline-derived CDR1 and CDR2 are SEHNR and FQNEAQ (reference sequence).

V and J are TRBV5-4 and TRBJ1-4; the D gene is possibly TRBD1 (5 bases). V shed 2 bases and J shed 8 bases, with 7 bases lying between them. Germline CDR1 is SGHNT and CDR2 is YYREEE (reference sequence). This CDR3 has 12 amino acids. The CDR3 DNA reads TGTGCCAGCAGCTTTAGGGGCGAAAAACTGTTTTTT. Amino acid sequence: CASSFRGEKLFF.

This sequence joins TRBV19 and TRBJ1-5, with TRBD1 as a possible D gene (6 bases). With 7 bases removed from V and 1 base from J, the gap between germline ends came to 14 bases. The CDR3 runs to 15 residues. Germline values: CDR1 LNHDA, CDR2 SQIVND (reference sequence). The CDR3 is CASISDRMSNQPQHF. DNA of the CDR3: TGTGCCAGTATTTCAGACAGGATGAGCAATCAGCCCCAGCATTTT.

The gene calls are TRBV6-5 and TRBJ1-1, with D perhaps matching TRBD1 (6 bases). The ends were cut back, 5 bases at V and 12 bases at J, with 13 bases in the middle. Germline values: CDR1 MNHEY, CDR2 SVGAGI. The CDR3 totals 11 residues. CDR3 amino acids: CASSPGARTFF. In DNA, the CDR3 is TGTGCCAGCAGTCCGGGGGCACGGACTTTCTTT.

V gene TRBV7-2 combines with J gene TRBJ2-6; D unclear. This CDR3 comprises 17 residues. V dropped 1 base and J dropped 0 bases, with 10 bases sitting between them. Germline CDR1 SGHTA, CDR2 FQGNSA. The CDR3 nucleotides read TGTGCCAGCAGCTTAGTTGCCGGAAGCTCTGGGGCCAACGTCCTGACTTTC. It encodes CASSLVAGSSGANVLTF.

The gene calls are TRBV10-3 and TRBJ1-6; 9 bases line up with TRBD1. CDR1 is ENHRY, CDR2 SYGVKD, per germline. Trimming at V came to 5 bases and at J to 3 bases, leaving 2 bases not matched to a gene. The CDR3 runs 15 residues. The CDR3 reads CAISNRGLYNSPLHF. CDR3 bases: TGTGCCATCAGTAACAGGGGGCTCTATAATTCACCCCTCCACTTT.

The chain recombines TRBV7-2 with TRBJ1-4, with D uncertain. Trimming took 1 base from V and 7 from J, leaving 7 bases between them. From germline, CDR1 is SGHTA and CDR2 FQGNSA. This CDR3 region has 13 residues. CDR3 loop: CASSLGMREKLFF. The DNA for the CDR3 is TGTGCCAGCAGCTTAGGCATGCGTGAAAAACTGTTTTTT.